Included here is one T cell receptor beta chain sequence, with context. The sample comes from a study of blood T cell repertoires in COVID-19. Study in general: The United States, Italy and Spain supplied acute and convalescent COVID-19 samples. Nucleic acid was either cDNA or gDNA, and it came from T cells, B-cell-depleted T cells, or PBMCs.

V shed 6 bases and J 6 bases; nucleotides not matched to a gene: 7. The CDR3 is 14 amino acids. Germline loops: CDR1 SNHLY, CDR2 FYNNEI. In the authors' methods: Amplification of reference gene primers was used by the study to estimate nucleated cell counts. Libraries were prepared by immunoSEQ multiplex PCR; TCRdb keeps only in-frame clonotypes and omits some of them. V and J calls and clone size follow that table, whereas D and trimming were derived from the DNA. The sample holds 360,000 or so clones, roughly 89% seen once. The receptor's source is a young man with active or convalescent COVID-19. The V and J genes are TRBV2 and TRBJ1-5; 8 bases are shared with TRBD1. The sequenced sample was peripheral blood. The CDR3 here is CASSTDRVGQPQHF. The CDR3 region has the DNA TGTGCCAGCAGCACGGACAGGGTAGGTCAGCCCCAGCATTTT.